These 7 T cell receptor beta chains came from one sample sequenced in a study of blood T cell repertoires in COVID-19. Using immunoSEQ multiplex PCR, the repertoire was profiled, and TCRdb retains in-frame clones only, with some absent. Of more than 200,000 clones listed, about 88% are singletons. Input material: peripheral blood. The source of these receptors is a man aged 30 to 39 with active or convalescent COVID-19.

This chain uses TRBV30 with TRBJ1-1; 7 nucleotides line up with TRBD1. Germline loops: CDR1 GTSNPN, CDR2 SVGIG (reference sequence). The CDR3 is made up of 15 amino acids. The ends lost 5 bases at V and 10 bases at J; junction bases unmatched: 19. CDR3 region: CAWFNNGQDLTGAFF. CDR3 nucleotide sequence: TGTGCCTGGTTCAACAACGGACAGGACTTGACGGGAGCTTTCTTT.

The gene calls are TRBV4-1 and TRBJ1-2, with D maybe TRBD1 (5 bases). The V gene's germline CDR1 is MGHRA and CDR2 YSYEKL. The CDR3 loop spans 18 amino acids. V was clipped by 4 bases and J by 1 base, with 22 bases between them. CDR3 protein: CASSPTGVPTGGNYGYTF. The CDR3 DNA sequence: TGCGCCAGCAGCCCCACTGGAGTTCCAACAGGCGGTAACTATGGCTACACCTTC.

The rearrangement uses TRBV5-1 and TRBJ1-5, with no clear D. The V end was cut by 2 bases, the J end by 7 bases, with 10 bases between. The CDR3 contains 13 residues. Per the germline V gene, CDR1 is SGHRS and CDR2 is YFSETQ. CDR3 in amino acids: CASSFGGGQPQHF. As DNA, the CDR3 is TGCGCCAGCAGCTTCGGAGGCGGACAGCCCCAGCATTTT.

The chain couples TRBV19 to TRBJ1-5, with TRBD1 as a possible D gene (6 bases). V lost 4 bases and J lost 2, with 18 bases in between. The CDR3 length is 17 residues. CDR1 is LNHDA and CDR2 is SQIVND in the germline V gene (reference sequence). In DNA form, the CDR3 reads TGTGCCAGTAGTACTCGTAGGGGGGGCGGTGGCAATCAGCCCCAGCATTTT. It yields the protein CASSTRRGGGGNQPQHF.

This sequence joins TRBV5-4 and TRBJ1-3, with no clear D. The CDR3 consists of 14 residues. Germline CDR1 reads SGHNT; CDR2 reads YYREEE (reference sequence). V was pared by 6 bases and J by 1 base, with 11 bases between. The CDR3 sequence is CASTTYGSGNTIYF. The DNA for the CDR3 is TGTGCCAGCACAACATACGGGTCTGGAAACACCATATATTTT.

This chain joins TRBV11-2 and TRBJ2-5; 9 positions match TRBD2. CDR1 and CDR2 (germline): SGHAT, FQNNGV. The CDR3 consists of 18 residues. V gave up 5 bases and J gave up 2 bases; unmatched junction bases: 15. The CDR3 DNA is TGTGCCAGCAGCCCTCTTGAAGGGGCGGGGGGGAAACAAGAGACCCAGTACTTC. This codes for CASSPLEGAGGKQETQYF.

The V gene is TRBV25-1, the J gene TRBJ1-4; no clear D gene. The CDR3 runs 12 residues. Germline assignment: CDR1 MGHDK and CDR2 SYGVNS. Trimming removed 5 bases from V and 8 bases from J, with 9 bases in between. CDR3 in DNA: TGTGCCAGCAGTACGGGGAACGAAAAACTGTTTTTT. Residues: CASSTGNEKLFF. The whole variable domain, remainder taken from reference TRBV25-1 and TRBJ1-4, is EADIYQTPRYLVIGTGKKITLECSQTMGHDKMYWYQQDPGMELHLIHYSYGVNSTEKGDLSSESTVSRIRTEHFPLTLESARPSHTSQYLCASSTGNEKLFFGSGTQLSVL.